The 24 T cell receptor beta chains given below trace back to one sample, sequenced in a study of blood T cell repertoires in COVID-19. Method: immunoSEQ multiplex PCR; TCRdb's copy keeps in-frame clones and lacks some. The repertoire holds 120,000 to 150,000 clones, with more than 80% as singletons. The specimen was peripheral blood. The receptor source for this set is a human donor with acute or convalescent COVID-19. The donor label of this sample is uncertain.

This clone has just a few counts. This CDR3 reads CASSPRDRGTEAFF. Here the CDR3 DNA reads TGCGCCAGCAGCCCCAGAGATCGGGGCACTGAAGCTTTCTTT. The chain recombines TRBV4-1 with TRBJ1-1; D gene unclear. The CDR3 spans 14 residues. Trimming cost V 4 bases and J 4 bases, with 13 bases left between them. The germline V gene has CDR1 MGHRA and CDR2 YSYEKL.

This rearrangement joins TRBV12-3 or TRBV12-4 to TRBJ1-1, with D possibly matching TRBD1 (6 bases). Trimming cost V 6 bases and J 9 bases, with 11 bases left between them. There are 11 residues in the CDR3. DNA for the CDR3: TGTGCCAGCAGCCTTACAGGGAAAGCTTTCTTT. It translates to CASSLTGKAFF.

This clone has only a few counts. The gene calls are TRBV19 and TRBJ2-2; TRBD2 aligns across 8 bases. The length of the CDR3 is 16 residues. Germline trimming cut 6 bases from V and 7 bases from J; bases unmatched to any gene: 13. Germline lookup yields CDR1 LNHDA and CDR2 SQIVND (reference sequence). CDR3 loop: CASRGLETRGLGELFF. The CDR3 nucleotides read TGTGCCAGTAGGGGACTAGAAACGCGGGGCCTCGGGGAGCTGTTTTTT. The variable domain in full, with the rest retrieved from reference TRBV19 and TRBJ2-2, is DGGITQSPKYLFRKEGQNVTLSCEQNLNHDAMYWYRQDPGQGLRLIYYSQIVNDFQKGDIAEGYSVSREKKESFPLTVTSAQKNPTAFYLCASRGLETRGLGELFFGEGSRLTVL.

The chain couples TRBV18 to TRBJ2-5, with 13 bases fitting TRBD2. After removal of 2 bases from V and 2 bases from J, the junction contained 5 bases not matched to a gene. Germline V gene data show CDR1 as KGHSH and CDR2 as LQKENI. There are 17 residues in the CDR3. The CDR3 sequence is CASSPMGLAGLQETQYF. The CDR3 DNA follows: TGTGCCAGCTCACCAATGGGACTAGCGGGGTTACAAGAGACCCAGTACTTC.

This clone was observed a few times. The chain is built from TRBV18 and TRBJ2-7, with 9 positions matching TRBD1. Germline V gene lookup returns CDR1 KGHSH and CDR2 LQKENI. The junction had 8 bases not matched to a gene; V was cut back by 1 base and J by 7 bases. CDR3 length equals 15 residues. CDR3 bases: TGTGCCAGCTCACCACAGTGGACAGGGGAGAGGGAGCAGTACTTC. Translation: CASSPQWTGEREQYF.

The rearrangement links TRBV9 to TRBJ1-3; D remains unclear. This CDR3 is built from 13 residues. Trimming took 3 bases from V and 8 from J, leaving 12 bases between them. Germline-derived CDR1 and CDR2 are SGDLS and YYNGEE. The CDR3 is CASSGGWRDTIYF. Here the CDR3 DNA reads TGTGCCAGCAGCGGCGGATGGAGGGACACCATATATTTT.

There are a few counts of this clone. The rearrangement uses TRBV30 and TRBJ1-5, with 7 bases that match TRBD1. Trimming at V came to 2 bases and at J to 4 bases, leaving 2 bases not matched to a gene. There are 13 residues in the CDR3. CDR1 and CDR2 from the germline V gene are GTSNPN and SVGIG (reference sequence). CDR3 sequence (DNA): TGTGCCTGGAGTTTGACAGGGAATCAGCCCCAGCATTTT. As protein: CAWSLTGNQPQHF. The entire variable domain, with the rest obtained from reference TRBV30 and TRBJ1-5, is as follows: SQTIHQWPATLVQPVGSPLSLECTVEGTSNPNLYWYRQAAGRGLQLLFYSVGIGQISSEVPQNLSASRPQDRQFILSSKKLLLSDSGFYLCAWSLTGNQPQHFGDGTRLSIL.

The chain links TRBV7-2 to TRBJ1-2; 7 nucleotides agree with TRBD1. V dropped 5 bases and J dropped 4; count of bases not matched to a gene: 10. Germline CDR1 reads SGHTA; CDR2 reads FQGNSA. This CDR3 has 15 amino acids. The CDR3 DNA reads TGTGCCAGCAGCCCAACCGGGGGACAGCGCTATGGCTACACCTTC. Translated, it gives CASSPTGGQRYGYTF.

The V call is TRBV7-6, the J call TRBJ2-2; D gene ambiguous. CDR1 is SGHVS and CDR2 is FNYEAQ in the germline V gene. This CDR3 region has 13 residues. Trimming cost V 2 bases and J 7 bases, with 8 bases left between them. The CDR3 region is CASSLSPGGELFF. The CDR3 DNA reads TGTGCCAGCAGCTTATCCCCCGGCGGGGAGCTGTTTTTT.

CDR3 sequence (DNA): TGTGCCAGTAGCCGAGGAGGGTCTAACTATGGCTACACCTTC. The encoded protein is CASSRGGSNYGYTF. V gene TRBV19 combines with J gene TRBJ1-2; D call uncertain. CDR1 LNHDA and CDR2 SQIVND come from the germline V gene (reference sequence). The CDR3 is 14 amino acids. Trimming removed 6 bases from V and 0 bases from J, with 11 bases in between.

This sequence joins TRBV10-3 and TRBJ1-6; D may be TRBD1 (5 bases). Germline V lookup: CDR1 ENHRY, CDR2 SYGVKD. V was clipped by 5 bases and J by 7 bases, with 15 bases between them. The CDR3 covers 15 residues. This CDR3 reads CAISNQDTRNSPLHF. CDR3 coding DNA: TGTGCCATCAGTAATCAGGACACCCGGAATTCACCCCTCCACTTT.

A few counts support this clone. The V and J genes are TRBV7-9 and TRBJ1-6; tentative D call: TRBD1 (5 bases). The CDR3 is made up of 14 amino acids. Trimming shortened V by 1 base and J by 10 bases, and 11 bases separated the two germline ends. Germline V gene sequence: CDR1 SEHNR, CDR2 FQNEAQ (reference sequence). The CDR3 DNA reads as TGTGCCAGCAGCTTAGATAAGGGACTCTCACCCCTCCACTTT. Its protein product is CASSLDKGLSPLHF.

This clone was detected only a few times. Other nucleotide sequences from this sample produce the same CDR3. The gene calls are TRBV18 and TRBJ1-2; D might be TRBD1 (6 bases). V gave up 3 bases and J gave up 8 bases, with 10 bases separating them. The CDR3 length is 12 residues. CDR1 and CDR2 from the germline V gene are KGHSH and LQKENI. CDR3 residues: CASSPNRDGYTF. The CDR3 DNA follows: TGTGCCAGCTCACCTAACAGGGACGGCTACACCTTC.

This chain connects TRBV6-5 to TRBJ2-3; 7 bases map to TRBD2. The V gene's germline CDR1 is MNHEY and CDR2 SVGAGI. V was pared by 7 bases and J by 5 bases, with 6 bases of the junction left unmatched. This CDR3 is 13 amino acids long. The DNA for the CDR3 is TGTGCCAGCACCCACCGGGGGGTAGATACGCAGTATTTT. Protein sequence: CASTHRGVDTQYF.

The DNA of the CDR3 is TGTGCCAGCAGCCAATCGTTGGCAGGGGAGTCGGATACGCAGTATTTT. This gives the protein CASSQSLAGESDTQYF. The rearrangement links TRBV3-1 (or the pseudogene TRBV3-2) to TRBJ2-3, with D perhaps TRBD1 (6 bases). The V gene's germline CDR1 is LGHDT and CDR2 YNNKEL (reference sequence). CDR3 size: 16 residues. The V gene lost 2 bases and the J gene lost 6 bases, with 18 bases spanning the gap.

This clone was recorded once. V and J are TRBV30 and TRBJ1-1, with unresolved D. CDR1 is GTSNPN, CDR2 SVGIG, per germline (reference sequence). Trimming took 2 bases from V and 5 from J, leaving 15 bases between them. The CDR3 is 14 residues long. The CDR3 is CAWSRDTPRTEAFF. The CDR3 bases are TGTGCCTGGAGTAGAGACACGCCTCGGACTGAAGCTTTCTTT.

V usage is TRBV9 and J usage is TRBJ1-2; D is undetermined. There are 14 residues in the CDR3. The V gene's germline CDR1 is SGDLS and CDR2 YYNGEE. V was pared by 0 bases and J by 0 bases, with 6 bases between. The CDR3 here is CASSVATANYGYTF. CDR3 sequence (DNA): TGTGCCAGCAGCGTAGCAACAGCTAACTATGGCTACACCTTC. Supplemented by reference TRBV9 and TRBJ1-2, the full variable domain reads DSGVTQTPKHLITATGQRVTLRCSPRSGDLSVYWYQQSLDQGLQFLIQYYNGEERAKGNILERFSAQQFPDLHSELNLSSLELGDSALYFCASSVATANYGYTFGSGTRLTVV.

The CDR3 DNA sequence: TGTGCCAGCAGTAAGAGACAGGGAGGAACAGACGAGCAGTACGTC. Translation: CASSKRQGGTDEQYV. The chain links TRBV6-5 to TRBJ2-7, with a possible D match to TRBD1 (7 bases). The germline CDR1 and CDR2 sequences are MNHEY and SVGAGI. V was shortened by 5 bases and J by 5 bases, with 19 bases between the two germline ends. The CDR3 is 15 residues long.

This chain links TRBV9 with TRBJ1-1, with TRBD1 identical over 8 bases. Germline V gene lookup returns CDR1 SGDLS and CDR2 YYNGEE. The CDR3 is 15 residues long. The junction had 3 bases not matched to a gene; V was cut back by 2 bases and J by 0 bases. CDR3 loop: CASSVRDRMNTEAFF. In nucleotides, the CDR3 is TGTGCCAGCAGCGTGCGGGACAGGATGAACACTGAAGCTTTCTTT. Using reference TRBV9 and TRBJ1-1 for the parts outside the CDR3, the full variable domain is DSGVTQTPKHLITATGQRVTLRCSPRSGDLSVYWYQQSLDQGLQFLIQYYNGEERAKGNILERFSAQQFPDLHSELNLSSLELGDSALYFCASSVRDRMNTEAFFGQGTRLTVV.

V is TRBV5-6 and J is TRBJ1-1, with D unresolved. V shed 1 base and J shed 1 base, with 8 bases lying between them. The CDR3 contains 14 residues. Germline CDR1 reads SGHDT; CDR2 reads YYEEEE. DNA for the CDR3: TGTGCCAGCAGCTTGCGCATCGGGAACACTGAAGCTTTCTTT. Translated: CASSLRIGNTEAFF.

V gene TRBV5-5 combines with J gene TRBJ2-1, with 10 positions matching TRBD1. CDR3 length: 16 amino acids. The germline V gene has CDR1 SGHKS and CDR2 YYEKEE (reference sequence). J gave up 4 bases and V 3 bases, and 7 bases lay outside the gene matches. The DNA for the CDR3 is TGTGCCAGCAGCTCCCGGGGGACAGGGGAATACAATGAGCAGTTCTTC. Translation: CASSSRGTGEYNEQFF. The full variable domain, with the rest looked up from reference TRBV5-5 and TRBJ2-1, is DAGVTQSPTHLIKTRGQQVTLRCSPISGHKSVSWYQQVLGQGPQFIFQYYEKEERGRGNFPDRFSARQFPNYSSELNVNALLLGDSALYLCASSSRGTGEYNEQFFGPGTRLTVL.

The rearrangement joins TRBV11-2 to TRBJ2-4; perhaps TRBD2 as D (5 bases). CDR1 is SGHAT and CDR2 is FQNNGV in the germline V gene. The CDR3 consists of 17 residues. V was clipped by 6 bases and J by 0 bases, with 18 bases between them. In DNA, the CDR3 is TGTGCCAGCAGGCAGAGCGGTGTGGAACTAGCCAAAAACATTCAGTACTTC. It is translated as CASRQSGVELAKNIQYF.

The V gene is TRBV20-1, the J gene TRBJ1-4; 7 bases align to TRBD1. Germline V CDR1 and CDR2: DFQATT, SNEGSKA (reference sequence). V dropped 3 bases and J dropped 8; count of bases not matched to a gene: 9. CDR3 size: 14 residues. The CDR3 reads CSASGAQGREKLFF. The CDR3 DNA is TGCAGTGCTAGTGGGGCACAGGGGAGAGAAAAACTGTTTTTT.

The chain uses TRBV6-5 and TRBJ1-2; TRBD1 might be the D (6 bases). Trimming pared 6 bases from V and 4 bases from J, leaving 18 bases between. Looked up from germline, CDR1 is MNHEY and CDR2 is SVGAGI. The CDR3 loop spans 15 amino acids. The CDR3 bases are TGTGCCAGCAGGGGGCCCTTAGGGGGTACCTATGGCTACACCTTC. This sequence encodes CASRGPLGGTYGYTF.